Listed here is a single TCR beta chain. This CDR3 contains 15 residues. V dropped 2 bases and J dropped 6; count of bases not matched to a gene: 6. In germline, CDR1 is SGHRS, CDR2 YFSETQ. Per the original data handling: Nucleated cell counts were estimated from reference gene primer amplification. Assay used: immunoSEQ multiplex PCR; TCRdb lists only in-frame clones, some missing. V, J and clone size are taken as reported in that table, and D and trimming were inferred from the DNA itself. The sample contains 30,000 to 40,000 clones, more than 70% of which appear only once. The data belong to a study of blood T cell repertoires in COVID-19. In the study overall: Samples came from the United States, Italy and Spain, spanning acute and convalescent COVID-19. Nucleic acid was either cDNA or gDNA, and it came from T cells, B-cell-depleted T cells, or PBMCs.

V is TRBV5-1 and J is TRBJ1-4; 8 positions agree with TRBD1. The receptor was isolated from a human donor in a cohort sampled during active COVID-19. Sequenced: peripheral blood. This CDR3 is CASSLNRGDDEKLFF. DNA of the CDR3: TGCGCCAGCAGCTTAAACAGGGGGGACGATGAAAAACTGTTTTTT.